The sequence of this T cell receptor beta chain was determined in a study of T cell clonotyping in hematopoietic cell transplantation. Turning to the study itself: Pretransplant recipient samples were taken after cytoreduction.

Study results and caveats: Graft donor and pretransplant recipient Inverse Simpson Index values predicted broader posttransplant TCR diversity.

The germline CDR1 and CDR2 sequences are SGHTA and FQGNSA. The CDR3 has 14 amino acids. V lost 8 bases, J lost 6 bases, and 17 bases lay in between. Comment on this clone: Its antigen is unidentified.

The data were produced by immunoSEQ multiplex PCR, yet TCRdb's version contains in-frame clones alone and is incomplete. The sample consists of roughly 28,000 clones, roughly 91% of them appearing once. The time point here: recipient sample about 28 days before transplant, after cytoreduction. The chain joins TRBV7-2 to TRBJ2-1; D unclear. The clonotype comes from a man in his forties or fifties with acute myeloid leukemia. Some clones in this sample may be carry-over from other donors' samples. The sequenced sample was peripheral blood mononuclear cells, obtained before stem cell transplant. The CDR3 is CASSPLPSPNEQFF. In DNA form, the CDR3 reads TGTGCCAGCTCACCTTTGCCTAGTCCCAATGAGCAGTTCTTC.